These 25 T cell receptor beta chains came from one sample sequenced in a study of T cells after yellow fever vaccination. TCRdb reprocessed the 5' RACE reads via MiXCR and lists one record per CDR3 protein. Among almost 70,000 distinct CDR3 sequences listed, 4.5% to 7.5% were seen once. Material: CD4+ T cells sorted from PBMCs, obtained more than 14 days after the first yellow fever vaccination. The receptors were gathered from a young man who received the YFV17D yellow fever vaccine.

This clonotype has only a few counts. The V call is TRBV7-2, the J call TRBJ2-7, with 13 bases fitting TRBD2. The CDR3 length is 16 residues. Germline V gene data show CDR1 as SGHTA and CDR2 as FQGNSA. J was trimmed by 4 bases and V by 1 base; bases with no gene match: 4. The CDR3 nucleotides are TGTGCCAGCAGCTTAGTACTAGCGGGGGGGCGATACGAGCAGTACTTC. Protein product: CASSLVLAGGRYEQYF.

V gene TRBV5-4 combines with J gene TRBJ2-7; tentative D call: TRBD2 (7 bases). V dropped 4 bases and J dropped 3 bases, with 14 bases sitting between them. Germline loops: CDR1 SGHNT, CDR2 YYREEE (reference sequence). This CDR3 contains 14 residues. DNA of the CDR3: TGTGCCAGCAGCCCTCAAGGGGGGGACTACGAGCAGTACTTC. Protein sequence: CASSPQGGDYEQYF.

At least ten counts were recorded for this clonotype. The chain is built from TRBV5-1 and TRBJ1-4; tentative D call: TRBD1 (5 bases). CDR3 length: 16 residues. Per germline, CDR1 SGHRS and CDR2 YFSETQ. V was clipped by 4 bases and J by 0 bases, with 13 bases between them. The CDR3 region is CASSPSGGTTNEKLFF. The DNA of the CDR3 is TGCGCCAGCAGCCCCAGCGGGGGTACAACTAATGAAAAACTGTTTTTT.

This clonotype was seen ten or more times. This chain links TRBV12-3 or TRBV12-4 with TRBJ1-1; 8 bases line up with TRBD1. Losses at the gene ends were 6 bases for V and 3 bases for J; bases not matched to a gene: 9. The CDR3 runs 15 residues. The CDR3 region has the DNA TGTGCCAGCAGACCCGGACAGGGCTGGGACACTGAAGCTTTCTTT. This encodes CASRPGQGWDTEAFF.

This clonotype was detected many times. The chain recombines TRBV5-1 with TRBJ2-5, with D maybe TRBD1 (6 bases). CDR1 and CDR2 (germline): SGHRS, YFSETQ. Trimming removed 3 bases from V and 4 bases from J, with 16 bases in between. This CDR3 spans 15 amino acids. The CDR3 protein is CASSSYVQGGETQYF. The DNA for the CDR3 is TGCGCCAGCAGCTCCTATGTACAGGGTGGAGAGACCCAGTACTTC.

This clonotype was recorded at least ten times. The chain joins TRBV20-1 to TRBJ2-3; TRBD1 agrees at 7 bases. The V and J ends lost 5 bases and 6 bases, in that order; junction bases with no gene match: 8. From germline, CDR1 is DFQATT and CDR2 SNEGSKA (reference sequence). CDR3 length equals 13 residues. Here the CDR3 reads CSADLRGRDTQYF. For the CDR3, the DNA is TGCAGTGCTGATTTGAGGGGGCGCGATACGCAGTATTTT.

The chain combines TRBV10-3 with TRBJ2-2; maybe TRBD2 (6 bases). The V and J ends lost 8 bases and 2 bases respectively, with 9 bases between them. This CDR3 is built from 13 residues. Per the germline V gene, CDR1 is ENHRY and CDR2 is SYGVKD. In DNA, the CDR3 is TGTGCCATCCGGGGACTTAACACCGGGGAGCTGTTTTTT. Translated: CAIRGLNTGELFF.

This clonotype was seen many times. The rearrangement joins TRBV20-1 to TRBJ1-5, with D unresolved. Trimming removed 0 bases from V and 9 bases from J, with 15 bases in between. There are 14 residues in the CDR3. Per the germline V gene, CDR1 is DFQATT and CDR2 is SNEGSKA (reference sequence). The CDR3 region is CSARDRGGIGPQHF. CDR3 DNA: TGCAGTGCTAGAGATCGGGGAGGGATAGGGCCCCAGCATTTT.

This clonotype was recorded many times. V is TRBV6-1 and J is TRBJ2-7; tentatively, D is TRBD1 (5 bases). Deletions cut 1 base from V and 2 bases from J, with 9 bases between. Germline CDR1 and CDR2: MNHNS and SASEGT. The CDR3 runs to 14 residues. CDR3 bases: TGTGCCAGCAGTGAAGAGGGGCCGACCTACGAGCAGTACTTC. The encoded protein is CASSEEGPTYEQYF.

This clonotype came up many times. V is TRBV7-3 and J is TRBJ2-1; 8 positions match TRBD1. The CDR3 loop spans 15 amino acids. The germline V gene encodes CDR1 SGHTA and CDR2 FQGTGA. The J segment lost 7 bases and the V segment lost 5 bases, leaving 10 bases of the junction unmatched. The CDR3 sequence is CASSLGAGGVNEQFF. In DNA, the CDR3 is TGTGCCAGCAGCCTAGGGGCAGGGGGCGTGAATGAGCAGTTCTTC.

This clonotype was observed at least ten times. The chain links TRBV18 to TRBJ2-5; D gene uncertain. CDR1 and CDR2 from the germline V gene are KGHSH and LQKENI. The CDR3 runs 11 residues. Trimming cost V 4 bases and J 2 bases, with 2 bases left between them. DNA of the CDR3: TGTGCCAGCTCACAACAAGAGACCCAGTACTTC. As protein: CASSQQETQYF.

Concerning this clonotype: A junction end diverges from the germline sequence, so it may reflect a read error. The CDR3 nucleotides are TGTGCCATCAGTAACCCGGGACTCCCCACCCCTGGGGCCAACGTCCTGACTTTC. Its protein product is CAISNPGLPTPGANVLTF. The chain links TRBV2 to TRBJ2-6; tentative D call: TRBD2 (6 bases). Germline V lookup: CDR1 SNHLY, CDR2 FYNNEI. There are 18 residues in the CDR3.

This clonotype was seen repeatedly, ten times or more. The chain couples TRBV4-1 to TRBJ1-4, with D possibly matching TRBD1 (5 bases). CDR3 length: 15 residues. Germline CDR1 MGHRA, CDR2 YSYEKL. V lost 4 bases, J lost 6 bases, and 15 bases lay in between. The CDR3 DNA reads TGCGCCAGCAGCCGCAGCAGGACGGGGGATGAAAAACTGTTTTTT. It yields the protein CASSRSRTGDEKLFF.

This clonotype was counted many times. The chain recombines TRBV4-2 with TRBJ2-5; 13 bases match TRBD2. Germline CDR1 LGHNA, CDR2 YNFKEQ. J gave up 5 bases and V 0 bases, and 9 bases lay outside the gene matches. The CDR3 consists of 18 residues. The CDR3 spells CASSQDRTSGGHRETQYF. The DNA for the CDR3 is TGTGCCAGCAGCCAAGATAGGACTAGCGGGGGCCACCGGGAGACCCAGTACTTC.

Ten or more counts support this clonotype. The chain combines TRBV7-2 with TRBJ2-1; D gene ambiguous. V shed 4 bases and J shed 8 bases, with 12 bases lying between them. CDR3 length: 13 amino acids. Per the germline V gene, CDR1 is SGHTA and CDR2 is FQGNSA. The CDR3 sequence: CASSSLVRHEQFF. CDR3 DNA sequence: TGTGCCAGCAGCTCCCTAGTTAGGCATGAGCAGTTCTTC.

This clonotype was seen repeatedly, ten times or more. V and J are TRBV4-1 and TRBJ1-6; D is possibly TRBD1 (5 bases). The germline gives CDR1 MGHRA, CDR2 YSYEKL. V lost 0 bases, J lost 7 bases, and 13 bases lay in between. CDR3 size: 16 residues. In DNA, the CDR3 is TGCGCCAGCAGCCAAGATCCCGGGGGGAAAAATTCACCCCTCCACTTT. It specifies CASSQDPGGKNSPLHF.

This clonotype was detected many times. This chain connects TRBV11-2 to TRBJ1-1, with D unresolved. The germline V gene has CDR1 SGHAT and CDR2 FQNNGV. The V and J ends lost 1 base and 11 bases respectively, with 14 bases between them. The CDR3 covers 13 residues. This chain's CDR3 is CASSLGVTGRAFF. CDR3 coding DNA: TGTGCCAGCAGCTTAGGCGTCACGGGCCGGGCTTTCTTT.

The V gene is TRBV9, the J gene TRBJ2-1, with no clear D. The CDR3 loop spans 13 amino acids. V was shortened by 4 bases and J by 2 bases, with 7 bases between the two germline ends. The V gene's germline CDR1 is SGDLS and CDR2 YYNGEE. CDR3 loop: CASSPGAYNEQFF. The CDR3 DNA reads TGTGCCAGCAGCCCGGGCGCCTACAATGAGCAGTTCTTC.

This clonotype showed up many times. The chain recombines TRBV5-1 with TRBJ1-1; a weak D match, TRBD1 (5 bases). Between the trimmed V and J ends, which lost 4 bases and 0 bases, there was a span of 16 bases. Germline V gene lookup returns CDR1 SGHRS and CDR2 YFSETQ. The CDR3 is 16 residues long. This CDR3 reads CASSPTANTMNTEAFF. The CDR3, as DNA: TGCGCCAGCAGCCCGACAGCAAATACCATGAACACTGAAGCTTTCTTT.

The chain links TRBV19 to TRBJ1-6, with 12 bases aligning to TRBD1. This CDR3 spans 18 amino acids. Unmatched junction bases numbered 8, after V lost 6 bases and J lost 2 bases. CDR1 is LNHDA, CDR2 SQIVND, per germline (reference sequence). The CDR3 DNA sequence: TGTGCCAGTAGCGGGACAGGGGGCGATTGGCCCTATAATTCACCCCTCCACTTT. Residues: CASSGTGGDWPYNSPLHF. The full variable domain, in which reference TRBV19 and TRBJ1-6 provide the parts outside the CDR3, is DGGITQSPKYLFRKEGQNVTLSCEQNLNHDAMYWYRQDPGQGLRLIYYSQIVNDFQKGDIAEGYSVSREKKESFPLTVTSAQKNPTAFYLCASSGTGGDWPYNSPLHFGNGTRLTVT.

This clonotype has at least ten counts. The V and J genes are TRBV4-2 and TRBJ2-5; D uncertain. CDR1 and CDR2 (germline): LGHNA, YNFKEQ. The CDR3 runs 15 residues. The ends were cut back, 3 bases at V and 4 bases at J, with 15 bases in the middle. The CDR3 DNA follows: TGTGCCAGCAGCCACCCGCTGCCAGGACGAGAGACCCAGTACTTC. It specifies CASSHPLPGRETQYF.

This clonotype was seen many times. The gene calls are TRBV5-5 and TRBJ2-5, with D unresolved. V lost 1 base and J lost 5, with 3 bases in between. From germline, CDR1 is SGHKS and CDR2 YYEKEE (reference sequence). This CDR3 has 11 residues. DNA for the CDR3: TGTGCCAGCAGCTTGTACGAGACCCAGTACTTC. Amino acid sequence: CASSLYETQYF.

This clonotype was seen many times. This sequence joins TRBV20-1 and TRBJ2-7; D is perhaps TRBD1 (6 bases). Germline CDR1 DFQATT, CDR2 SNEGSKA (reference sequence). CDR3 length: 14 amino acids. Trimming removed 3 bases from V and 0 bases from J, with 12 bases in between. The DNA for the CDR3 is TGCAGTGCTAGCCCGGGACAAAGCTCCTACGAGCAGTACTTC. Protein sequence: CSASPGQSSYEQYF.

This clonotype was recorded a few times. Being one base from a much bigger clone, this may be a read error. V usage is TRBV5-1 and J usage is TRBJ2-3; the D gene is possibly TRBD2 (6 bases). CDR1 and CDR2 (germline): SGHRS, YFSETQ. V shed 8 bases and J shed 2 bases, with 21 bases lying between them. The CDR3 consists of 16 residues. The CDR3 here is CARRLLADQFTDTQYF. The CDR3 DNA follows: TGCGCCAGAAGGTTGTTAGCGGACCAATTCACAGATACGCAGTATTTT. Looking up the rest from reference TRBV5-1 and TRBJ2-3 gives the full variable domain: KAGVTQTPRYLIKTRGQQVTLSCSPISGHRSVSWYQQTPGQGLQFLFEYFSETQRNKGNFPGRFSGRQFSNSRSEMNVSTLELGDSALYLCARRLLADQFTDTQYFGPGTRLTVL.

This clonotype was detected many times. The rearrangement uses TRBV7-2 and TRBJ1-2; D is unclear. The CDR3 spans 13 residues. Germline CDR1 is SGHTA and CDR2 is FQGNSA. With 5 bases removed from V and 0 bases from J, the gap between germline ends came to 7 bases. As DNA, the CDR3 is TGTGCCAGCAGCGCCTTGGCTAACTATGGCTACACCTTC. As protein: CASSALANYGYTF.